This TCR beta chain comes out of a study of cytomegalovirus exposure and HLA in healthy donors. About the research overall: An early data release held about 85 million unique TCRs from HLA-typed donors. Study-wide results and limits: Later analysis demonstrated an association between a missense DCLRE1C variant and TCR beta V- and J-gene trimming.

This clone was counted only a few times. Its matching antigen is unknown. Primers included in the PCR were 60 Vbeta and 13 Jbeta primers. Original methodology: In a later analysis, approximately 80 million unique TCR beta chains included roughly 11 million shared by two or more donors. Using immunoSEQ multiplex PCR, the repertoire was profiled, and TCRdb retains in-frame clones only, with some absent. That table is the source of V, J and clone size, and D and trimming were worked out from the DNA. The sample has 180,000 or so clones; about 81% are singletons. The specimen sequenced was PBMCs. This TCR derives from a man in his forties or fifties in good health and CMV-seronegative.

CDR3 sequence reads: CASMTDSSGSYEQYF. The CDR3 region has the DNA TGCGCCAGCATGACGGACTCCAGTGGGTCCTACGAGCAGTACTTC. This rearrangement joins TRBV5-1 to TRBJ2-7, with D possibly TRBD2 on 5 matching bases. CDR1 and CDR2 from the germline V gene are SGHRS and YFSETQ. This CDR3 comprises 15 residues. V lost 6 bases and J 1 base, leaving 17 bases between the germline ends.